The clone carrying this T cell receptor beta chain was seen at least ten times. Its cognate antigen is unknown. Building of the TCR beta libraries involved iRepertoire HTBI primers and Arm-PCR of CDR3 regions. TCRdb re-called the multiplex PCR reads through MiXCR, storing one row per CDR3 protein. The sample has about 320,000 distinct CDR3 sequences; about 18% are singletons. The time point was: newly diagnosed GD, antithyroid drugs for less than 3 months. Following extraction of RNA from PBMCs, that RNA was used to make the TCR library. Trimming took off 9 bases at V and 6 bases at J, with 11 bases between the two ends. The germline CDR1 and CDR2 sequences are ENHRY and SYGVKD. The CDR3 has 12 residues. The data were obtained in a study of regulatory T cells in long-lasting Graves disease. Overall study results and limits: Preferential use of TRBV28, TRBJ1-2 and TRBJ2-5 was seen in persistent disease. Newly diagnosed Graves' patients had higher TCR diversity than persistent ones.

The input for sequencing was peripheral blood mononuclear cells (PBMCs), taken at new diagnosis, from a patient treated with antithyroid drugs. This TCR was sampled from a female donor with Graves disease. This chain joins TRBV10-3 and TRBJ1-4; the D gene is possibly TRBD1 (6 bases). The CDR3, as DNA: TGTGCCATGGGTGCAGGGGATGAAAAACTGTTTTTT. Protein product: CAMGAGDEKLFF.